Sequencing of this TCR beta chain was carried out in a study of T cells after yellow fever vaccination. By 5'RACE template switching, TCR cDNA was produced, with a universal primer site and UMIs added in the process. TCRdb recomputed calls from the 5' RACE reads with MiXCR, one row per CDR3 protein. The table has about 230,000 distinct CDR3 sequences, more than 6.5% seen once; the top ten hold 0.8% to 1.2%. The germline V gene has CDR1 SGHTA and CDR2 FQGNSA. Trimming stripped 5 bases from V and 9 bases from J, with 17 bases between. CDR3 length equals 14 residues. This TCR came from a man aged 25 to 45 who received the YFV17D yellow fever vaccine. The chain links TRBV7-2 to TRBJ2-1; weak D call: TRBD2 (6 bases). Here the sequenced sample was CD4+ T cells sorted from PBMCs, taken on the day of the yellow fever booster vaccination. The CDR3 is CASSLIYFGGEQFF. The CDR3 bases are TGTGCCAGCAGCCTCATTTATTTCGGGGGTGAGCAGTTCTTC.